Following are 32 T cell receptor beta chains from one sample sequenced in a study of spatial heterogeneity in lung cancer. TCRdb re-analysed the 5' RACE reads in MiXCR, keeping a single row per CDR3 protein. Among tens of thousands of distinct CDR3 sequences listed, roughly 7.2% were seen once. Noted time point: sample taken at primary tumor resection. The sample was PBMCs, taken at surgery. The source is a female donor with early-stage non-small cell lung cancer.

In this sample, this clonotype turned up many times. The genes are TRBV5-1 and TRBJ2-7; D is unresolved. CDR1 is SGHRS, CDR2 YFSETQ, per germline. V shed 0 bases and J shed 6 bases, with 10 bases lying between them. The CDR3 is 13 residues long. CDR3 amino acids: CASSLGQVGEQYF. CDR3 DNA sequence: TGCGCCAGCAGCTTGGGGCAGGTAGGCGAGCAGTACTTC.

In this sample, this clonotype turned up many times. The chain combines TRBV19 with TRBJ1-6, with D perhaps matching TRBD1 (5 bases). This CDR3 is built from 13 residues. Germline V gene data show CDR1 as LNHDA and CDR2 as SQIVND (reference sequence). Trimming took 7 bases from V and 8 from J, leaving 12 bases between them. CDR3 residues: CASNRDWDSPLHF. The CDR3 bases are TGTGCCAGTAACCGGGACTGGGATTCACCCCTCCACTTT.

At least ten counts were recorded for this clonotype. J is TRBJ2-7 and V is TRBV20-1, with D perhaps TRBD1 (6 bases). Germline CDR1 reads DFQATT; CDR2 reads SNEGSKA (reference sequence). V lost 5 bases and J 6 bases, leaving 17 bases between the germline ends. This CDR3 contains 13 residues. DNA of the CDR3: TGCAGTGCTGAAACAGGGTCGAGCGGCGAGCAGTACTTC. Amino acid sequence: CSAETGSSGEQYF.

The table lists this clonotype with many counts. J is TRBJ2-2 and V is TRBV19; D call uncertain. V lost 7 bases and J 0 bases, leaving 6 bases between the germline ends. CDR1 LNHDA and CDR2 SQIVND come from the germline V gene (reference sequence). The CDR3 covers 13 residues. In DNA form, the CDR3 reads TGTGCCAGTACCGCCCCGAACACCGGGGAGCTGTTTTTT. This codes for CASTAPNTGELFF. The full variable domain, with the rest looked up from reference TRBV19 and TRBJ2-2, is DGGITQSPKYLFRKEGQNVTLSCEQNLNHDAMYWYRQDPGQGLRLIYYSQIVNDFQKGDIAEGYSVSREKKESFPLTVTSAQKNPTAFYLCASTAPNTGELFFGEGSRLTVL.

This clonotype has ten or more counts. The CDR3 protein is CAWSVPSGGLHEQFF. CDR3 bases: TGTGCCTGGAGTGTACCTAGCGGGGGTTTACATGAGCAGTTCTTC. The chain recombines TRBV30 with TRBJ2-1, with 10 bases aligning to TRBD2. Germline CDR1 GTSNPN, CDR2 SVGIG (reference sequence). V lost 0 bases and J lost 8; bases outside the gene matches: 7. The CDR3 extends over 15 amino acids.

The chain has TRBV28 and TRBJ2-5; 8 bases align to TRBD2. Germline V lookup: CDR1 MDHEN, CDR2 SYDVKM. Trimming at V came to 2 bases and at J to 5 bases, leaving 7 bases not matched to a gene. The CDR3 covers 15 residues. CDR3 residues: CASSLGAGGQETQYF. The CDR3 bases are TGTGCCAGCAGTTTAGGGGCGGGGGGTCAGGAGACCCAGTACTTC.

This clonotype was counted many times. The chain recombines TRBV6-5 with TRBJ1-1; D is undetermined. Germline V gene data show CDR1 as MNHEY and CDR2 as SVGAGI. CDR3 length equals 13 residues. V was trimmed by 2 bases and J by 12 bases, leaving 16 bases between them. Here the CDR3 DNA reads TGTGCCAGCAGTTACGACACCTCCTCACCACCTTTCTTT. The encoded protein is CASSYDTSSPPFF.

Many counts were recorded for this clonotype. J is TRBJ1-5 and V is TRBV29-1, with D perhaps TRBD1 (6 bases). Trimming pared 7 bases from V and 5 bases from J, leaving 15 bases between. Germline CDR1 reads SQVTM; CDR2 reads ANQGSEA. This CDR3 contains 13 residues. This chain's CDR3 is CSAGPGDHQPQHF. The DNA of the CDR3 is TGCAGCGCCGGTCCAGGGGACCATCAGCCCCAGCATTTT.

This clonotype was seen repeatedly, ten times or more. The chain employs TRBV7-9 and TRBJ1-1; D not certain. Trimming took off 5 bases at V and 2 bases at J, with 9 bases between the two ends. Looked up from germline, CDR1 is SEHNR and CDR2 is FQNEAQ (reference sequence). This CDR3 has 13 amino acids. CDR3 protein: CASSPPENTEAFF. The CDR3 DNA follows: TGTGCCAGCAGCCCCCCAGAAAACACTGAAGCTTTCTTT.

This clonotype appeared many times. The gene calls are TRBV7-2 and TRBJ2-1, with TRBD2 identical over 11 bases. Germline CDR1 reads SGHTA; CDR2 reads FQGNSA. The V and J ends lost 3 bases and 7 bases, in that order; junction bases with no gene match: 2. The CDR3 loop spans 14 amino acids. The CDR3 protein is CASSFRLAGNEQFF. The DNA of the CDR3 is TGTGCCAGCAGCTTTCGACTAGCGGGAAATGAGCAGTTCTTC.

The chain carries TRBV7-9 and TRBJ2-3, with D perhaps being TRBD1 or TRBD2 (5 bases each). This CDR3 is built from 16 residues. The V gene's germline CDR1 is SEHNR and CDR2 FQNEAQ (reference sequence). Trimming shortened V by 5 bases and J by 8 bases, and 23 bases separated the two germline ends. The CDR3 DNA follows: TGTGCCAGCAGCCGCACATCAGGTACCGGGACCGCTACGCAGTATTTT. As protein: CASSRTSGTGTATQYF.

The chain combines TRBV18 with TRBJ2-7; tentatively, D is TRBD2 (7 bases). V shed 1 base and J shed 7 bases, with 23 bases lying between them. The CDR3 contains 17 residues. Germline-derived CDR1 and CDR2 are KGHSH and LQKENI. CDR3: CASSPLRGQIGEREQYF. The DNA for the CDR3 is TGTGCCAGCTCACCACTGCGGGGGCAGATAGGTGAAAGGGAGCAGTACTTC.

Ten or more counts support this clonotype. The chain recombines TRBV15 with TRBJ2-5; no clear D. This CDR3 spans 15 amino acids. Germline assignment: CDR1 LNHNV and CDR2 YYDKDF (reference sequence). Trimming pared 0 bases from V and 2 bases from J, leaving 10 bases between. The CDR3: CATSRDTRPQETQYF. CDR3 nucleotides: TGTGCCACCAGCAGAGATACGAGGCCTCAAGAGACCCAGTACTTC. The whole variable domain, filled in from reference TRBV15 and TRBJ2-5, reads DAMVIQNPRYQVTQFGKPVTLSCSQTLNHNVMYWYQQKSSQAPKLLFHYYDKDFNNEADTPDNFQSRRPNTSFCFLDIRSPGLGDTAMYLCATSRDTRPQETQYFGPGTRLLVL.

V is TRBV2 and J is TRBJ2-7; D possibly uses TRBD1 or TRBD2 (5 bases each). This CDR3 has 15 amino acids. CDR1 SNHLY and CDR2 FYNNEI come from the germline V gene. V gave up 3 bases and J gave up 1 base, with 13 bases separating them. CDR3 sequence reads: CASSEGRDRSYEQYF. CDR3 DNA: TGTGCCAGCAGTGAGGGACGAGACAGATCCTACGAGCAGTACTTC.

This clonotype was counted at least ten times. CDR3 nucleotides: TGTGCCAGCAGCTTGTCGGGGGGCGGCTCACCCCTCCACTTT. Protein sequence: CASSLSGGGSPLHF. The chain has TRBV5-6 and TRBJ1-6; D possibly corresponds to TRBD1 (6 bases). Germline assignment: CDR1 SGHDT and CDR2 YYEEEE. This CDR3 has 14 amino acids. Trimming pared 1 base from V and 10 bases from J, leaving 12 bases between. Supplemented by reference TRBV5-6 and TRBJ1-6, the full variable domain reads DAGVTQSPTHLIKTRGQQVTLRCSPKSGHDTVSWYQQALGQGPQFIFQYYEEEERQRGNFPDRFSGHQFPNYSSELNVNALLLGDSALYLCASSLSGGGSPLHFGNGTRLTVT.

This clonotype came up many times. The CDR3 nucleotides are TGTGCCAGCAGCTTGCAGAGCTCCTACGAGCAGTACTTC. Its protein product is CASSLQSSYEQYF. The V gene is TRBV11-2, the J gene TRBJ2-7; D gene ambiguous. The germline gives CDR1 SGHAT, CDR2 FQNNGV. The CDR3 is 13 residues long. Trimming took off 3 bases at V and 0 bases at J, with 6 bases between the two ends.

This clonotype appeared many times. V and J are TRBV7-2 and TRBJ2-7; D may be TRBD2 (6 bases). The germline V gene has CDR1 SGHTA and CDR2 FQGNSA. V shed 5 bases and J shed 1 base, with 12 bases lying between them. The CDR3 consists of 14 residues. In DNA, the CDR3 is TGTGCCAGCAGCAGGGACTGGAATTCCTACGAGCAGTACTTC. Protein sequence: CASSRDWNSYEQYF.

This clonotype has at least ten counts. This CDR3 reads CAWVLSGNTIYF. The CDR3 nucleotides read TGTGCTTGGGTCCTCTCTGGAAACACCATATATTTT. The chain carries TRBV7-2 and TRBJ1-3, with D unclear. The length of the CDR3 is 12 residues. Per the germline V gene, CDR1 is SGHTA and CDR2 is FQGNSA.

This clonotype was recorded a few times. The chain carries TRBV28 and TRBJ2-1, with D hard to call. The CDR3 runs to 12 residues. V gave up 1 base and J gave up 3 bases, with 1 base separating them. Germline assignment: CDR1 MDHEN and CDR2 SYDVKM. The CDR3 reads CASSLYYNEQFF. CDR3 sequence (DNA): TGTGCCAGCAGTTTATACTACAATGAGCAGTTCTTC.

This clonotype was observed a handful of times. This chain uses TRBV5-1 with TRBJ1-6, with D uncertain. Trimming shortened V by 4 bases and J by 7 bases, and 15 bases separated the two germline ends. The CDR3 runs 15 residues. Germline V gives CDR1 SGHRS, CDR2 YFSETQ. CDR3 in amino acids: CASSEPGPPNSPLHF. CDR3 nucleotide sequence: TGCGCCAGCAGCGAACCGGGCCCTCCCAATTCACCCCTCCACTTT.

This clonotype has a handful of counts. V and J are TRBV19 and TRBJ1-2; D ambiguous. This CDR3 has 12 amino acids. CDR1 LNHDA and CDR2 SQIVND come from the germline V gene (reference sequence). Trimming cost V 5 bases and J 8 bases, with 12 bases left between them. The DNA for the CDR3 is TGTGCCAGTAGTCTTCTCCTCGGCGGCTACACCTTC. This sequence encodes CASSLLLGGYTF. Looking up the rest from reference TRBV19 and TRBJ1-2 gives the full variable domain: DGGITQSPKYLFRKEGQNVTLSCEQNLNHDAMYWYRQDPGQGLRLIYYSQIVNDFQKGDIAEGYSVSREKKESFPLTVTSAQKNPTAFYLCASSLLLGGYTFGSGTRLTVV.

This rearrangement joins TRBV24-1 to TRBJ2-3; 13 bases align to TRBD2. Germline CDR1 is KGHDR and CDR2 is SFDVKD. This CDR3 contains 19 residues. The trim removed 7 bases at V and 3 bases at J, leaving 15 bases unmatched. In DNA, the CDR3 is TGTGCCACCAGACCTGGACTAGCGGGAGTGAAAGAGGGGACAGATACGCAGTATTTT. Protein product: CATRPGLAGVKEGTDTQYF.

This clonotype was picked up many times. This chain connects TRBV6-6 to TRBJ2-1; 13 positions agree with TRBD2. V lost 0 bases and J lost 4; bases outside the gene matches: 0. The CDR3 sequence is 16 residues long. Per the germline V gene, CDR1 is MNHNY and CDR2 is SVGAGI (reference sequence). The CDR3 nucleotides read TGTGCCAGCAGTTACTCGACTAGCGGGGGGTACAATGAGCAGTTCTTC. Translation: CASSYSTSGGYNEQFF.

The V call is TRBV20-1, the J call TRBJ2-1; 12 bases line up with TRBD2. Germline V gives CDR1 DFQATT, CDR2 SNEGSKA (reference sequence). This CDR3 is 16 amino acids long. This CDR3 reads CRVRNPSGRAGHEQFF. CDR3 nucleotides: TGCAGAGTGAGGAACCCTAGCGGGAGGGCCGGCCATGAGCAGTTCTTC.

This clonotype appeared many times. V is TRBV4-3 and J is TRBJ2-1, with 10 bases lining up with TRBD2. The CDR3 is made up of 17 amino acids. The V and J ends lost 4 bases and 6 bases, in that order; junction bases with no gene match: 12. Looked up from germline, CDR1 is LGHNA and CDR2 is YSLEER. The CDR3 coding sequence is TGCGCCAGCAGCCGTCAGCATCTAGCGGGAGAGGTCAATGAGCAGTTCTTC. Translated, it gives CASSRQHLAGEVNEQFF.

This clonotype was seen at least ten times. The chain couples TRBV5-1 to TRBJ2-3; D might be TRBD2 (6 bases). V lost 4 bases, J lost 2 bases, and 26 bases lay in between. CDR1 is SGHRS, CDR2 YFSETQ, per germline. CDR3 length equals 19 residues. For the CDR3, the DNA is TGCGCCAGCAGCCTGGAGGGAGGTTTAGAGCGACTATTCACAGATACGCAGTATTTT. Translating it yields CASSLEGGLERLFTDTQYF.

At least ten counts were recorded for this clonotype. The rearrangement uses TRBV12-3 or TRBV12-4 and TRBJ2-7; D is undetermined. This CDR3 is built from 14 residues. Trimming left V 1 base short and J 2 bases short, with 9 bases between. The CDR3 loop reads CASSLDGATYEQYF. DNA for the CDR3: TGTGCCAGCAGTTTAGACGGAGCAACCTACGAGCAGTACTTC.

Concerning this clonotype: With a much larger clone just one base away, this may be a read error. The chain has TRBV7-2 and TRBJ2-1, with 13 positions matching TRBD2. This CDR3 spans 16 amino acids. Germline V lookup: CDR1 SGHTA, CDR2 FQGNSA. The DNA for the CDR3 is TGTGTCAGCAGCTTAGGACTAGCGGGGGCATACAATGAGCAGTTCTTC. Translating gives CVSSLGLAGAYNEQFF.

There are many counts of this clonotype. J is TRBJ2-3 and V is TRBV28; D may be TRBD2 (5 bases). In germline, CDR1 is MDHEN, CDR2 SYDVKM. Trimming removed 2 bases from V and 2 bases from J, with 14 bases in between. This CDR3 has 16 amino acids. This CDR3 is CASSLTRAEYTDTQYF. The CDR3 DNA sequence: TGTGCCAGCAGTTTAACAAGAGCGGAGTACACAGATACGCAGTATTTT.

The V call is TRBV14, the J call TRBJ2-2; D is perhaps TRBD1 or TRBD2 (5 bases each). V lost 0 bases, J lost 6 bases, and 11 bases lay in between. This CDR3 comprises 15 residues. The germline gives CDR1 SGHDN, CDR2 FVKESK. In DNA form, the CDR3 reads TGTGCCAGCAGCCAAGATGTGGGACGTCCCGGGGAGCTGTTTTTT. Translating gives CASSQDVGRPGELFF.

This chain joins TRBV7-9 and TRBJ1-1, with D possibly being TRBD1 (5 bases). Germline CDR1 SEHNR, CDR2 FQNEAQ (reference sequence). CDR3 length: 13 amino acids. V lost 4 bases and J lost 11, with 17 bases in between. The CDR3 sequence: CASSSLRQGRAFF. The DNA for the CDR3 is TGTGCCAGCAGCTCCCTCCGGCAGGGACGGGCTTTCTTT.

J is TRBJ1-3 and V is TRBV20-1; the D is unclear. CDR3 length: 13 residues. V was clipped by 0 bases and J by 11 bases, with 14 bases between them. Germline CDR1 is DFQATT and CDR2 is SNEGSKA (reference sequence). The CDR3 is CSARDQREFPIYF. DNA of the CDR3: TGCAGTGCTAGAGATCAGAGGGAATTCCCCATATATTTT.